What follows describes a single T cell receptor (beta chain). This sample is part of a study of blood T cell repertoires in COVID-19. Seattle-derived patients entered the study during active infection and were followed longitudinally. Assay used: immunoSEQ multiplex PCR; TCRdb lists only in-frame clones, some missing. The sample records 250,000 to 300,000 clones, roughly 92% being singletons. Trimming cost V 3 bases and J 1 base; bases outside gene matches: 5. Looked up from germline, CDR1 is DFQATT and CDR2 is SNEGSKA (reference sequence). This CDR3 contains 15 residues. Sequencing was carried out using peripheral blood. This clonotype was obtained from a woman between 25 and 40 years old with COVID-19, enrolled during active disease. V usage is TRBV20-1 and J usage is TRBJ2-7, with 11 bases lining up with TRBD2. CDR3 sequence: CSASPLAGGSYEQYF. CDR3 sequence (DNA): TGCAGTGCTAGTCCTTTAGCGGGAGGGTCCTACGAGCAGTACTTC.